The clone carrying this TCR beta chain occurred once. The data belong to a study of blood T cell repertoires in COVID-19. Study-level information: Sample material is recorded as cDNA or gDNA derived from T cells, B-cell-depleted T cells, or PBMCs.

Germline assignment: CDR1 LGHDT and CDR2 YNNKEL (reference sequence). The junction had 7 bases not matched to a gene; V was cut back by 1 base and J by 0 bases. This CDR3 comprises 18 residues. Data came from immunoSEQ multiplex PCR; TCRdb stores just in-frame clones and leaves some out. Among about 410,000 clones listed, approximately 90% were seen once. The TCR comes from a woman under 40 with active or convalescent COVID-19. The sample taken for sequencing was peripheral blood. The chain joins TRBV3-1 (or the pseudogene TRBV3-2) to TRBJ2-2, with 8 bases fitting TRBD2. The CDR3 DNA is TGTGCCAGCAGCCAAGTCGTCTTAGCGGGAACGAACACCGGGGAGCTGTTTTTT. Translating gives CASSQVVLAGTNTGELFF.